This note documents a single TCR beta chain sequence. TCRdb keeps only in-frame clones here, not all; method: immunoSEQ multiplex PCR. The repertoire includes approximately 76,000 clones, 85% to 95% of them detected once, and roughly 4.3% sits in the top ten. Germline V gene data show CDR1 as LGHDT and CDR2 as YNNKEL (reference sequence). This CDR3 region has 17 residues. J gave up 0 bases and V 1 base, and 0 bases lay outside the gene matches. These data are taken from a study of T cell responses to AZD1222 COVID-19 vaccine. The source is an adult in good health. The genes are TRBV3-1 (or the pseudogene TRBV3-2) and TRBJ2-3, with TRBD2 identical over 14 bases. The sequenced sample was peripheral blood, obtained on day 0 of MenACWY control vaccination. The DNA for the CDR3 is TGTGCCAGCAGCCAAGGACTAGCGGGGGGGAGCACAGATACGCAGTATTTT. This codes for CASSQGLAGGSTDTQYF.